This T cell receptor beta chain appears in the sequencing data of a study of blood T cell repertoires in COVID-19 (TCRdb year 2020). Regarding the study in general: Collaborator samples came from the United States, Italy and Spain and covered acute and convalescent phases of COVID-19. A freely available public database, intended as a resource for researchers studying the immune response to SARS-CoV-2, is where the repertoires were released. Samples came from the ongoing ImmuneRACE study (first 160 participants) plus 1,254 subjects from 6 global collaborators. The dataset comprised deeply sampled blood TCRbeta repertoires from subjects exposed to, actively infected with, or recovered from COVID-19. Where available, HLA class I and class II types were taken from metadata supplied by the sample provider and were not determined by assay-based typing. Sample metadata almost always included a de-identified subject ID, COVID-19 status, age in years and sex. The material from the prospective study consisted of cDNA or gDNA derived from T cells, B-cell-depleted T cells, or PBMCs.

Turning to this clone: The antigen it binds to is not known. No base qualities exist here, and no much larger clone lies one base off it.

Here is what the overall study found, with its caveats: How much clinical and demographic metadata was included differed by source and by participant, and the metadata was provided uncurated.

TCRbeta CDR3 regions were amplified from genomic DNA by means of the immunoSEQ Assay, a bias-controlled multiplex PCR. In the paper's pipeline: The number of nucleated cells in each sample was estimated by amplification of reference gene primers within the assay. Sequence reads were collapsed and filtered to measure the absolute abundance of every unique TCRbeta CDR3 rearrangement. For each sample, productive Simpson clonality was calculated by taking the square root of Simpson's diversity index across productive rearrangements. Entries here come from immuneACCESS through TCRdb and include only in-frame sequences with V and J called. Some clones fail to appear in such tables; in the studies checked, an unresolved V gene covers under half of the shortfall, and the cause of the remainder is unknown. That table is the source of V, J and clone size, and D and trimming were worked out from the DNA. For this sample there are about 89,000 clones; 75% to 90% appear just once. Of the sample, about a fifth is held by the ten largest clones.

The collaborating institutions used their own protocols to collect whole blood in K2EDTA tubes. For TCRbeta analysis, collaborators shipped samples in one of three forms: frozen whole blood, isolated PBMCs, or DNA extracted from either of those sample types. Germline trimming: 2 bases from V, 5 bases from J; junction bases outside gene matches: 2. As encoded in the germline V gene, CDR1 is MNHEY while CDR2 is SVGAGI. CDR3 length: 13 amino acids, cysteine to phenylalanine. This entry keeps only the CDR3 DNA: 39 bases, framed from base 1. Material: peripheral blood. The receptor chain draws on TRBV6-5 and TRBJ2-5; 7 middle bases align to TRBD1. The receptor comes from a woman of 80 years or more with acute or convalescent COVID-19. The DNA is as follows: TGTGCCAGCAGTTACCTGACAGGGGAGACCCAGTACTTC. Its protein is CASSYLTGETQYF.